The rows below give T cell receptor beta chains drawn from one sample of a study of shared clonotypes between healthy human individuals. Some clones are missing from TCRdb's copy, which holds only in-frame ones; the method was immunoSEQ multiplex PCR. Altogether some 2,100,000 clones are present, approximately 96% being singletons, with the ten largest covering roughly 0.13%. Material: naive CD4+ T cells sorted from blood. Receptors originate from a young man in good health. CDR3s include the opening cysteine and the closing phenylalanine or tryptophan. The D gene is left open where the match is weak. Some rows have no size entry. The others give once, few or many, or a class for an expanded clone.

v_gene,d_gene,abundance,j_gene,CDR3aa,CDR3nt
TRBV11-2,NA,NA,TRBJ2-7,CASSLAEFGEQYF,TGTGCCAGCAGCTTAGCGGAGTTCGGCGAGCAGTACTTC
TRBV6-5,NA,NA,TRBJ2-7,CASGMGVYEQYF,TGTGCCAGCGGTATGGGAGTTTACGAGCAGTACTTC
TRBV11-2,NA,NA,TRBJ2-4,CASSVSSGKNIQYF,TGTGCCAGCAGCGTGAGTTCGGGCAAAAACATTCAGTACTTC
TRBV5-4,NA,NA,TRBJ2-2,CASSPAGQGYTGELFF,TGTGCCAGCAGCCCCGCCGGGCAGGGTTACACCGGGGAGCTGTTTTTT
TRBV6-5,TRBD1,NA,TRBJ2-2,CASSSLRTGLFF,TGTGCCAGCAGTTCCCTTAGGACAGGGCTGTTTTTT
TRBV18,NA,NA,TRBJ1-1,CASSHDEGAFF,TGTGCCAGCTCACACGATGAGGGAGCTTTCTTT
TRBV15,NA,NA,TRBJ2-7,CATSRDAKSGLEQYF,TGTGCCACCAGCAGAGATGCGAAATCTGGGCTCGAGCAGTACTTC
TRBV6-5,TRBD2,NA,TRBJ2-1,CASGRTSGGGNEQFF,TGTGCCAGCGGCCGAACTAGCGGGGGAGGGAATGAGCAGTTCTTC
TRBV28,NA,NA,TRBJ2-7,CASSLRGPTNPREQYF,TGTGCCAGCAGTTTAAGAGGTCCGACAAACCCCCGGGAGCAGTACTTC
TRBV6-5,TRBD1,NA,TRBJ2-1,CASRPRQGSKAEQFF,TGTGCCAGCAGGCCCAGACAGGGGTCAAAGGCTGAGCAGTTCTTC
TRBV4-3,TRBD2,NA,TRBJ2-7,CASSPHSREVSEQYF,TGCGCCAGCAGCCCCCACTCGCGGGAGGTCTCCGAGCAGTACTTC
TRBV18,NA,once,TRBJ1-3,CASSPKPSSGNTIYF,TGTGCCAGCTCACCAAAACCGAGCTCTGGAAACACCATATATTTT
TRBV10-3,NA,NA,TRBJ1-1,CAISESGGFEAFF,TGTGCCATCAGTGAGTCGGGGGGATTTGAAGCTTTCTTT
TRBV19,TRBD1,NA,TRBJ2-1,CASSMIQGTAFF,TGTGCCAGTAGTATGATACAGGGGACGGCGTTCTTC
TRBV7-2,NA,NA,TRBJ2-7,CASSPRAVSYEQYF,TGTGCCAGCAGCCCGCGAGCGGTCTCCTACGAGCAGTACTTC
TRBV28,NA,NA,TRBJ2-7,CASSSAAPYEQYF,TGTGCCAGCAGTTCAGCGGCCCCCTACGAGCAGTACTTC
TRBV9,NA,NA,TRBJ2-1,CASNREGNNEQFF,TGTGCCAGCAACCGAGAGGGCAACAATGAGCAGTTCTTC
TRBV28,TRBD1,NA,TRBJ1-5,CASSPPDRGGNQPQHF,TGTGCCAGCAGCCCTCCCGACAGGGGAGGCAATCAGCCCCAGCATTTT
TRBV5-1,TRBD1,NA,TRBJ1-2,CASSTGQGAHGYTF,TGCGCCAGCAGCACCGGACAGGGGGCGCATGGCTACACCTTC
TRBV7-9,NA,NA,TRBJ1-1,CASSLTGGNTEAFF,TGTGCCAGCAGCTTAACGGGGGGAAACACTGAAGCTTTCTTT
TRBV6-1,TRBD1,NA,TRBJ1-2,CASSETGQGRVYGYTF,TGTGCCAGCAGTGAGACCGGACAGGGACGCGTCTATGGCTACACCTTC
TRBV21-1,NA,NA,TRBJ2-7,CASSKTRGDRRYEQYF,TGTGCCAGCAGCAAAACTCGTGGGGACCGACGCTACGAGCAGTACTTC
TRBV29-1,NA,NA,TRBJ1-1,CSAQGGMGGTEAFF,TGCAGCGCCCAAGGGGGGATGGGGGGCACTGAAGCTTTCTTT
TRBV6-5,NA,once,TRBJ1-5,CASSPTGNQPQHF,TGTGCCAGCAGTCCGACAGGCAATCAGCCCCAGCATTTT
TRBV30,NA,NA,TRBJ1-6,CAWRKAGISSPLHF,TGTGCCTGGAGGAAAGCGGGGATTAGCTCACCCCTCCACTTT
TRBV29-1,NA,NA,TRBJ1-5,CSPSGGPNQPQHF,TGCAGCCCCAGCGGGGGGCCCAATCAGCCCCAGCATTTT
TRBV6-1,TRBD1,NA,TRBJ1-1,CASSAGTANTEAFF,TGTGCCAGCAGTGCCGGGACAGCCAACACTGAAGCTTTCTTT
TRBV19,NA,NA,TRBJ2-1,CASSMDTRTEQFF,TGTGCCAGTAGTATGGATACCAGAACTGAGCAGTTCTTC
TRBV5-1,NA,NA,TRBJ2-7,CASSPRDTVDSMEQYF,TGCGCCAGCAGCCCTCGGGACACGGTAGATTCCATGGAGCAGTACTTC
TRBV28,NA,NA,TRBJ1-2,CASSSSGGGTYGYTF,TGTGCCAGCAGTTCCAGTGGGGGGGGTACCTATGGCTACACCTTC
TRBV10-3,NA,once,TRBJ1-1,CAISDPGRGALKLKHTEAFF,TGTGCCATCAGTGACCCTGGGCGGGGAGCATTGAAGTTGAAGCACACTGAAGCTTTCTTT
TRBV5-1,NA,NA,TRBJ1-1,CASSRVGNTEAFF,TGCGCCAGCAGTAGGGTAGGGAACACTGAAGCTTTCTTT
TRBV20-1,NA,NA,TRBJ2-7,CSAWGSYEQYF,TGCAGTGCTTGGGGTAGCTACGAGCAGTACTTC
TRBV25-1,NA,NA,TRBJ2-2,CASSVTGELFF,TGTGCCAGCAGTGTGACCGGGGAGCTGTTTTTT
TRBV12-5,NA,NA,TRBJ1-1,CASGPPIGGGIAEAFF,TGTGCTAGTGGTCCCCCCATCGGGGGGGGTATCGCTGAAGCTTTCTTT
TRBV28,NA,NA,TRBJ2-1,CASSGSGANYNEQFF,TGTGCCAGCAGTGGATCGGGGGCCAACTACAATGAGCAGTTCTTC
TRBV30,TRBD1,NA,TRBJ2-7,CAWSVGTASYEQYF,TGTGCCTGGAGTGTAGGGACAGCCTCCTACGAGCAGTACTTC
TRBV5-1,NA,NA,TRBJ2-1,CASSWGTRVSDEQFF,TGCGCCAGCAGCTGGGGGACCAGGGTGTCCGATGAGCAGTTCTTC
TRBV6-5,TRBD1,NA,TRBJ2-1,CASSSTGTGPYNEQFF,TGTGCCAGCAGTTCAACCGGGACAGGCCCCTACAATGAGCAGTTCTTC
TRBV9,TRBD1,NA,TRBJ1-1,CASSVEGAGTEAFF,TGTGCCAGCAGCGTAGAGGGGGCGGGAACTGAAGCTTTCTTT
TRBV5-1,TRBD2,NA,TRBJ2-7,CASSLGTSGSGEQYF,TGCGCCAGCAGCTTGGGGACTAGCGGGAGTGGCGAGCAGTACTTC
TRBV4-2,TRBD2,NA,TRBJ2-3,CASSQDLAGGPDTQYF,TGTGCCAGCAGCCAAGATTTGGCGGGGGGGCCAGATACGCAGTATTTT